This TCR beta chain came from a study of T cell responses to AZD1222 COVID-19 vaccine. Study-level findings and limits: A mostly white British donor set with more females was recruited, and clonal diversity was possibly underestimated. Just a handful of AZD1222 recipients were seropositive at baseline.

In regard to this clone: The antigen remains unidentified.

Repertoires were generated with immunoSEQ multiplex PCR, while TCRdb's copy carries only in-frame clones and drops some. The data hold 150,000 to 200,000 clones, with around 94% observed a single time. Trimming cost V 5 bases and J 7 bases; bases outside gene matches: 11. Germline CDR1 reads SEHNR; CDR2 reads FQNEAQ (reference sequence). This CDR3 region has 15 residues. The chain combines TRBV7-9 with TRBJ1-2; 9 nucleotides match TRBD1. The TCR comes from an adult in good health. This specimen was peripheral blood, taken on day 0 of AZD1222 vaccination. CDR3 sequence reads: CASSPTGGDRVGYTF. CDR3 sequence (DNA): TGTGCCAGCAGCCCCACGGGGGGGGACAGGGTTGGCTACACCTTC.